This T cell receptor (beta chain) came from a study of T cells in Graves' hyperthyroidism and ophthalmopathy. About the study: Peripheral blood specimens were obtained at initial diagnosis, prior to any treatment.

As concerns this clonotype: What it recognizes is unknown.

Study findings and constraints: Within blood appeared most thyroid clonotypes that had expanded above 0.001.

RNA transcripts served as the template for amplifying TCR beta CDR3 regions. With the HTBI primer set, the TCR CDR3 went through a first round of RT-PCR. From the multiplex PCR reads, TCRdb called clonotypes with MiXCR, one entry per CDR3 protein. The data show a few hundred thousand distinct CDR3 sequences, with around 14% seen just once and around 7.5% held by the top ten. Graves' hyperthyroidism was deemed stable given no ophthalmopathy progression within 18 months. Out of over 9 ml of fresh peripheral blood came the PBMCs. The CDR3 extends over 18 amino acids. Trimming removed 2 bases from V and 3 bases from J; junction bases left unmatched: 16. Germline loops: CDR1 SGHAT, CDR2 FQNNGV.

The sequence derives from a woman in her twenties or thirties with Graves' hyperthyroidism. The V call is TRBV11-2, the J call TRBJ2-7, with TRBD2 identical over 7 bases. The sequencing input was blood. This CDR3 is CASSLKWAGETRIYEQYF. As DNA, the CDR3 is TGTGCCAGCAGCTTAAAGTGGGCGGGGGAGACCCGTATCTACGAGCAGTACTTC.